These T cell receptor beta chains were read from a single sample in a study of cytomegalovirus exposure and HLA in healthy donors. Data came from immunoSEQ multiplex PCR; TCRdb stores just in-frame clones and leaves some out. The sample carries some 140,000 clones, around 80% recorded once. Sequenced sample: PBMCs. These TCRs come from a woman aged 50 to 60 in good health and CMV-seropositive. The conserved cysteine and the conserved F or W are not part of the CDR3 here.

>TRBJ2-5|TRBV4-3
ASSQSTAPGGHQETQY
>TRBJ2-7|TRBV27
ASRRPSSGEQY
>TRBJ2-3|TRBV5-6
ASSFSGASDTQY
>TRBJ2-2|TRBV30
AQGAGNTGELF
>TRBJ2-5|TRBV9
ASSVGGGTSGGVGETQY
>TRBJ2-2|TRBV5-4
ASSWTGAGELF
>TRBJ2-1|TRBV6-5
ASSLRGGLYNEQF
>TRBJ2-5|TRBV5-6
ASSLENRGLYQETQY
>TRBJ1-5|TRBV28
ASSRGNQPQH
>-|TRBV25-1
ASSEYGSGPSEQY
>TRBJ2-7|TRBV5-1
ASSLGTGQGTYEQY
>TRBJ1-2|TRBV14
ASSQAQGPFSGYT
>TRBJ1-1|TRBV2
ASILQGSGTEAF
>TRBJ2-1|TRBV5-1
ASSWTPGQGASYNEQF
>TRBJ1-2|TRBV5-8
ASSLDGRQEERT
>TRBJ2-7|TRBV2
ASSDRTGSPEQY
>TRBJ2-5|TRBV28
ASSLLLAGGHETQY
>TRBJ1-5|TRBV19
ASSQTGQLNQPQH
>TRBJ1-4|TRBV5-1
ASSNTGEVGEKLF
>TRBJ2-1|TRBV11-2
ASSKEPGVYNEQF
>TRBJ1-5|TRBV21-1
ASRKEGRDSQPQH
>TRBJ2-5|TRBV19
ASSRLAGGPETQY
>TRBJ2-5|TRBV6-5
ASNPRGGEQETQY
>TRBJ2-7|TRBV5-1
ASSPGTGGYEQY
>TRBJ1-1|TRBV7-9
SSSLGGNTEAF
>TRBJ1-6|TRBV4-1
ASSQDTTGVNSPLH
>TRBJ2-1|TRBV5-1
ASSLDPTYNEQF
>TRBJ1-1|TRBV10-3
AIRALNTEAF
>TRBJ2-5|TRBV5-1
ASSLRRSPTSETQY
>TRBJ1-2|TRBV6-5
ASRTGGAYGYT
>TRBJ2-7|TRBV30
AARGSYEQY
>TRBJ2-1|TRBV7-3
ASSSGTRQF
>TRBJ2-5|TRBV11-3
ASSRDSRNEQETQY
>TRBJ2-1|TRBV9
ASSVGLAGGRVEQF
>TRBJ1-5|TRBV6-6
ASSTPGQGIQPQH
>TRBJ2-7|TRBV15
ATSRDPGGSYEQY
>TRBJ2-5|TRBV9
ASSVRQGGETQY
>TRBJ1-2|TRBV19
ASSTMVNYGYT
>TRBJ1-6|TRBV27
ASSLPGGGSPLH
>TRBJ1-2|TRBV30
AWSGRGGGYGYT
>TRBJ1-5|TRBV19
ATDRVGQPQH
>TRBJ2-7|TRBV25-1
ASSENSFSYEQY
>TRBJ2-7|TRBV5-4
ASSLDGTGGYEQY
>TRBJ2-3|TRBV7-6
ASSPGRGLTSTDTQY
>TRBJ2-7|TRBV5-1
ASSPGTEVYEQY